The source of this T cell receptor beta chain is a study of CXCR3-negative and CXCR3-positive naive CD8 T cells. Study-wide findings and caveats: Whereas both naive subsets had comparably high diversity, memory CD8+ cells had much lower diversity. Naive cells that were CXCR3-negative or CXCR3-positive used TRBV-TRBJ genes alike, while memory cells diverged. Surface CD5 looked about the same in the naive subsets, so the authors worked out TCR strength from TRB CDR3 properties.

The authors prepared UMI-labeled TRB cDNA libraries by 5' RACE. One entry per CDR3 protein, without DNA, is what TCRdb gives after re-calling the 5' RACE reads. The repertoire table contains over 35,000 distinct CDR3 sequences. Concerning this clonotype itself: Its antigen is still unknown.

Naive cells were sorted as CD45RO-, CCR7+, CD27+ and CD95-. This CDR3 region has 16 residues. CDR1 is SQVTM and CDR2 is ANQGSEA in the germline V gene. This rearrangement joins TRBV29-1 to TRBJ2-7; the TCRdb call, TRBD1, lacks DNA for checking. The specimen was naive CXCR3- CD8+ T cells from blood. Subset here: CD45RO-CCR7+CD27+CD95- naive CD8+ T cells lacking CXCR3 (TNR3-). The TCR was taken from a human donor in good health. Some clones in this sample may be carry-over from other donors' samples. CDR3 residues: CSVEVTGDSVSYEQYF.